Included here is one T cell receptor beta chain sequence, with context. The antigen remains undetermined. Generated by immunoSEQ multiplex PCR, the TCRdb table keeps only in-frame clones and is missing some. The repertoire holds some 250,000 clones, with around 89% as singletons. Treatment given: around 19 received Ad26.COV2.S at low or high dose, single or two shots; several received placebo; per-sample allocation not given. Sample collection was performed on day 63 after the first vaccine or placebo injection. CDR1 is SGDLS and CDR2 is YYNGEE in the germline V gene. The CDR3 is 16 amino acids. V lost 0 bases to trimming and J lost 0 bases, with 12 bases between them. The record originates from a study of Ad26.COV2.S vaccination and SARS-CoV-2 variants. Study-level points and caveats: Those who received the vaccine showed greater spike-specific TCR breadth than those given placebo.

The clonotype comes from a person between 18 and 59 years old who received the Ad26.COV2.S COVID-19 vaccine or a placebo. The V call is TRBV9, the J call TRBJ1-2; possible D gene TRBD1, 6 bases. The sample here was peripheral blood, taken in a trial of Ad26.COV2.S vaccine versus placebo. CDR3 loop: CASSVGAGVSNYGYTF. The CDR3 DNA reads TGTGCCAGCAGCGTAGGGGCAGGGGTTTCTAACTATGGCTACACCTTC. Variable domain in full (rest from reference TRBV9 and TRBJ1-2): DSGVTQTPKHLITATGQRVTLRCSPRSGDLSVYWYQQSLDQGLQFLIQYYNGEERAKGNILERFSAQQFPDLHSELNLSSLELGDSALYFCASSVGAGVSNYGYTFGSGTRLTVV.